This TCR beta chain was captured by sequencing in a study of radiation and T cells in renal cell carcinoma. Whole-study context: Nephrectomy followed 15 Gy stereotactic body radiation by 4 weeks. Study-level results: Top tumor clonotypes rose in blood 2 weeks post-radiation, then contracted.

Sequenced by immunoSEQ multiplex PCR; TCRdb stores in-frame clones only, minus some. The table records under 55,000 clones, around 83% of them present only once. Germline V gives CDR1 SGHTA, CDR2 FQGNSA. V trimming: 0 bases; J trimming: 6 bases; junction bases outside the gene matches: 7. The CDR3 length is 15 residues. Details on this clone: Its antigen is as yet unknown.

The sample's time point: baseline pretreatment blood. The treatment: 15 Gy SBRT to primary tumor, nephrectomy 4 weeks later. After SBRT, blood was collected at 2 and 4 weeks, plus baseline. The tumor was a clear cell renal cell carcinoma. The sample in question was blood, obtained from a patient whose treatment included radiotherapy and nephrectomy. This TCR was recovered from a woman aged 70-85 years with renal cell carcinoma. V and J are TRBV7-2 and TRBJ1-2, with TRBD1 identical over 7 bases. The CDR3 protein is CASSLARQGIDGYTF. DNA for the CDR3: TGTGCCAGCAGCTTAGCCAGACAGGGAATAGATGGCTACACCTTC.